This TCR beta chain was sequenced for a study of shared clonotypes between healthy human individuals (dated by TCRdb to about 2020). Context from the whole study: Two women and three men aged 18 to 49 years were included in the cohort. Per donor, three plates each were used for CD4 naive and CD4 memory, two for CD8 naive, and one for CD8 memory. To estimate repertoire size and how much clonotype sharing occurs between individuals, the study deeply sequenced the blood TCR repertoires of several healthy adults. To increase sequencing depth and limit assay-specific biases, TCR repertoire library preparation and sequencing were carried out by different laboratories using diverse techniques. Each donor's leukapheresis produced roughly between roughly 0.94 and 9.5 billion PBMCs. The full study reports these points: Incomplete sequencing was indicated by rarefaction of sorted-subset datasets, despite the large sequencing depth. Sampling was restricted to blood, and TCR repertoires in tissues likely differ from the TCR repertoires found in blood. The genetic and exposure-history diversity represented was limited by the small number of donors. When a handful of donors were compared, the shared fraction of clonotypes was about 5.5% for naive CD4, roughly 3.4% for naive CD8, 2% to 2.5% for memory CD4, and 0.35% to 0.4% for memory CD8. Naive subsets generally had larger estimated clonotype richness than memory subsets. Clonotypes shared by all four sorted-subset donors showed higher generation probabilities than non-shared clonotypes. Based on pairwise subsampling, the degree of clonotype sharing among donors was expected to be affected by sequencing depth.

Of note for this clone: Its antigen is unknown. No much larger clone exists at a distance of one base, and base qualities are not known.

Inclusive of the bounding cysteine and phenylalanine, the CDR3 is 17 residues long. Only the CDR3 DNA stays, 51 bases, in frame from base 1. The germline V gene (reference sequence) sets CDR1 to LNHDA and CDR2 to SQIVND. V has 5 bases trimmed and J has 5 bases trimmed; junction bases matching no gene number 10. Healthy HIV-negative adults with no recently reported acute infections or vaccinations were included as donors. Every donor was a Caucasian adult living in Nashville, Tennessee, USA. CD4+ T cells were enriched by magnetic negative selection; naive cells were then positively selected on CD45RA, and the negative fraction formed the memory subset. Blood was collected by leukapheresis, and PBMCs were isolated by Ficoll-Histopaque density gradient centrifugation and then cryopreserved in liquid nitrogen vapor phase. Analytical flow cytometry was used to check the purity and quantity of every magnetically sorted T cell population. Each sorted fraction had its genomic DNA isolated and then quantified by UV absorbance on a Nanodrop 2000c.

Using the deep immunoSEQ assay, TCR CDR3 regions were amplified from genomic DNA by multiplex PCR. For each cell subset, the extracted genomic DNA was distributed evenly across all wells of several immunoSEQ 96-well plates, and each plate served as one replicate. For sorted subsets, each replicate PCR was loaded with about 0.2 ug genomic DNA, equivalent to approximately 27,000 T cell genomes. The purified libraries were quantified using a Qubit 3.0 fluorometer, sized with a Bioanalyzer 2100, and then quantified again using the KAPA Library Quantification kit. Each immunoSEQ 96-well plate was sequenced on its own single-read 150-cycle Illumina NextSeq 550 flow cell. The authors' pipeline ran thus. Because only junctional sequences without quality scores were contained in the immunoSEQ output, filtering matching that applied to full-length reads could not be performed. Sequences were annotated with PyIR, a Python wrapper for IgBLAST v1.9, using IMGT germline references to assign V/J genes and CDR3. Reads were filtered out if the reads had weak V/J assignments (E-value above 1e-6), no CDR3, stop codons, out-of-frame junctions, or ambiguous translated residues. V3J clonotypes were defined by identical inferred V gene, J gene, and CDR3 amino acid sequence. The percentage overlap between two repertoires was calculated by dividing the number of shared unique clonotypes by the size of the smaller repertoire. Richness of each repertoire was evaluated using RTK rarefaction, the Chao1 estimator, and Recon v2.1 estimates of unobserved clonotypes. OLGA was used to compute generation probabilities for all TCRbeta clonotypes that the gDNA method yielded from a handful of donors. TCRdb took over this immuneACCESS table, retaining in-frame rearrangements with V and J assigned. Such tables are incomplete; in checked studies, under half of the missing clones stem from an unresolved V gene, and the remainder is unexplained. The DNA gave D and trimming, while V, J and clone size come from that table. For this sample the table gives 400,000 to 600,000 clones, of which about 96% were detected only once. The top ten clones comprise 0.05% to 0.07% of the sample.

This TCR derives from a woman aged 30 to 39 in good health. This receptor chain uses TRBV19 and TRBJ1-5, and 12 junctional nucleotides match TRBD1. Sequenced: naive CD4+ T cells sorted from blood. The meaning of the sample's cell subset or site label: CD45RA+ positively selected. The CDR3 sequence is CASSGGQGAPAHQPQHF. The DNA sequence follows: TGTGCCAGTAGTGGGGGACAGGGGGCGCCGGCCCATCAGCCCCAGCATTTT.